This T cell receptor beta chain was recorded in a study of sequential checkpoint blockade in melanoma. Study in general: First-line arms were nivolumab then ipilimumab, or the reverse, randomized 1:1.

The ends were cut back, 7 bases at V and 0 bases at J, with 13 bases in the middle. Germline V CDR1 and CDR2: MNHNY, SVGAGI (reference sequence). The CDR3 has 14 residues. By its share, this clone is medium-sized. Treatment reported: randomized to nivolumab then ipilimumab (arm A) or the reverse (arm B). Live CD3+CD8+ CD19− CD56− cells were sorted from PBMCs. The protocol was immunoSEQ multiplex PCR, while the TCRdb copy is restricted to in-frame clones and leaves out a portion. Here the sample spans 5,900 or so clones, around half being singletons. The chain combines TRBV6-6 with TRBJ2-7; TRBD2 might be the D (6 bases). The sequencing used CD8+ T cells sorted from blood (inferred from file names), collected from a patient given nivolumab and ipilimumab in sequence. The clonotype was recovered from a human donor with melanoma. The CDR3 sequence is CASTEGRSSYEQYF. The DNA of the CDR3 is TGTGCCAGCACCGAGGGGAGGAGCTCCTACGAGCAGTACTTC.